Sequencing of this T cell receptor beta chain was carried out in a study of T cell clones after liver transplantation. Study details: Apart from a few HCV-positive recipients, transplants were for non-autoimmune, non-viral reasons.

Deletions cut 5 bases from V and 10 bases from J, with 8 bases between. The CDR3 has 10 amino acids. Germline V gene data show CDR1 as SEHNR and CDR2 as FQNEAQ (reference sequence). Using immunoSEQ multiplex PCR, the repertoire was profiled, and TCRdb retains in-frame clones only, with some absent. The sample shows roughly 97,000 clones, more than 75% of them seen only once. Sorting of unstimulated PBMCs yielded separate CD3+CD4+ and CD3+CD8+ fractions. Overall study results and limits: Low donor cell numbers restricted donor-reactive repertoire measurement in a couple of subjects.

In the case of this clone: Its antigen is still unknown.

The receptor was derived from a human donor who received a liver transplant. The chain is built from TRBV7-9 and TRBJ1-1; D gene unclear. The sample consisted of CD4+ T cells from blood, taken before liver transplant. The CDR3 bases are TGTGCCAGCAGCCTGGGAGGAGCTTTCTTT. Translation gives CASSLGGAFF.